The 13 T cell receptor beta chains in this list originate from one sample, sequenced in a study of cytomegalovirus exposure and HLA in healthy donors (dated by TCRdb to about 2017). Receptors were amplified or captured by the immunoSEQ multiplex PCR assay. For the multiplex PCR, a mixture combining 60 forward primers for TCR Vbeta segments and 13 reverse primers for TCR Jbeta segments was used. In TCRdb, the immuneACCESS table is reduced to in-frame sequences with V and J assigned. These tables do not hold every clone; where another copy was compared, an unresolved V gene accounts for under half, and the others remain unexplained. This sample has some 150,000 clones in its table, and more than 80% of those were observed once. Just under 5% of the sample rests with the top ten. The sequenced material came from PBMCs. These receptors were taken from a woman in her late teens or twenties in good health and CMV-seropositive.

The CDR3 loop reads CASSRQGASYNEQFF. CDR3 sequence (DNA): TGTGCCAGCAGTCGTCAGGGGGCTTCCTACAATGAGCAGTTCTTC. J is TRBJ2-1 and V is TRBV6-5; TRBD1 aligns across 8 bases. This CDR3 has 15 residues. The germline CDR1 and CDR2 sequences are MNHEY and SVGAGI. The junction had 4 bases not matched to a gene; V was cut back by 5 bases and J by 1 base.

V usage is TRBV11-3 and J usage is TRBJ2-1; a weak D match, TRBD2 (7 bases). Germline CDR1 SGHNT, CDR2 YENEEA. CDR3 length equals 15 residues. The V end lost 0 bases, the J end lost 7 bases, and 13 bases lay between the germline ends. The CDR3 nucleotides are TGTGCCAGCAGCTTAGATAGGGGGGGCCAGAATGAGCAGTTCTTC. Its translation is CASSLDRGGQNEQFF.

This clone was counted only a few times. The chain uses TRBV4-3 and TRBJ1-5; 10 bases fit TRBD1. Germline trimming cut 4 bases from V and 7 bases from J; bases unmatched to any gene: 13. The CDR3 length is 17 residues. Germline CDR1 and CDR2: LGHNA and YSLEER. This CDR3 is CASSPRLRDRGGQPQHF. The CDR3 DNA reads TGCGCCAGCAGCCCTCGCCTCCGGGACAGGGGAGGACAGCCCCAGCATTTT.

Written as DNA, the CDR3 is TGTGCCACCAGCAGAGACCGGGGAGTAGTAAACAATGAGCAGTTCTTC. Encoded protein: CATSRDRGVVNNEQFF. This sequence joins TRBV15 and TRBJ2-1; D is possibly TRBD2 (5 bases). CDR3 length: 16 amino acids. V was trimmed by 0 bases and J by 5 bases, leaving 14 bases between them. Germline V gene data show CDR1 as LNHNV and CDR2 as YYDKDF (reference sequence).

J is TRBJ2-1 and V is TRBV6-4, with TRBD1 matching 10 bases. After removal of 2 bases from V and 9 bases from J, the junction contained 10 bases not matched to a gene. The CDR3 runs 16 residues. Germline CDR1 MRHNA, CDR2 SNTAGT. The CDR3 nucleotides read TGTGCCAGCAGTGACACCGGGACAGGGGATGTGGGTGAGCAGTTCTTC. Translating it yields CASSDTGTGDVGEQFF.

This clone was recorded once. This chain joins TRBV29-1 and TRBJ1-2; D gene ambiguous. Germline loops: CDR1 SQVTM, CDR2 ANQGSEA. The germline V and J ends were trimmed by 4 bases and 6 bases, with 15 bases remaining between them. This CDR3 is 13 amino acids long. CDR3 nucleotides: TGCAGCGTTGTCGCCATGTTTAGTGATGGCTACACCTTC. Protein sequence: CSVVAMFSDGYTF.

The chain has TRBV2 and TRBJ2-5; TRBD1 agrees at 8 bases. The CDR3 runs to 15 residues. With 7 bases clipped from V and 7 bases from J, the junction kept 14 bases outside the gene matches. Germline values: CDR1 SNHLY, CDR2 FYNNEI. In DNA form, the CDR3 reads TGTGCCAGCATACCCGGGACAGGCTTCCGAGGGACCCAGTACTTC. This encodes CASIPGTGFRGTQYF.

V gene TRBV6-5 combines with J gene TRBJ1-5; TRBD1 might be the D (5 bases). Germline V gene sequence: CDR1 MNHEY, CDR2 SVGAGI. The CDR3 covers 14 residues. The V gene lost 5 bases and the J gene lost 6 bases, with 14 bases spanning the gap. This chain's CDR3 is CASSELGEAQPQHF. The CDR3 DNA follows: TGTGCCAGCAGTGAATTGGGGGAGGCTCAGCCCCAGCATTTT.

The chain carries TRBV9 and TRBJ2-3, with TRBD2 matching over 12 bases. The CDR3 is 16 amino acids. V lost 4 bases and J lost 6; bases outside the gene matches: 9. Germline V CDR1 and CDR2: SGDLS, YYNGEE. The CDR3 DNA sequence: TGTGCCAGCAGCTCATCTCCCGGGACTAGCGGGGATACGCAGTATTTT. It codes for CASSSSPGTSGDTQYF.

This chain links TRBV28 with TRBJ1-5, with D possibly being TRBD1 (5 bases). V lost 3 bases to trimming and J lost 6 bases, with 12 bases between them. The CDR3 runs 14 residues. Germline V gene lookup returns CDR1 MDHEN and CDR2 SYDVKM. The CDR3 nucleotides read TGTGCCAGCAGTTTTAGGGGCAGAAGTCAGCCCCAGCATTTT. Translating gives CASSFRGRSQPQHF.

The chain couples TRBV2 to TRBJ2-3; a weak D match, TRBD1 (5 bases). This CDR3 region has 13 residues. Trimming pared 8 bases from V and 5 bases from J, leaving 14 bases between. The germline CDR1 and CDR2 sequences are SNHLY and FYNNEI. The CDR3: CASALRTRDTQYF. The CDR3 nucleotides are TGTGCCAGCGCTTTAAGGACAAGAGATACGCAGTATTTT.

V usage is TRBV5-6 and J usage is TRBJ1-2; maybe TRBD1 (6 bases). The V end was cut by 7 bases, the J end by 2 bases, with 9 bases between. The CDR3 has 12 residues. Germline V CDR1 and CDR2: SGHDT, YYEEEE. The chain's CDR3 is CASHGQNYGYTF. The CDR3 DNA is TGTGCCAGCCACGGACAGAACTATGGCTACACCTTC.

In regard to this clone: Other nucleotide sequences in the sample specify the same CDR3. The chain uses TRBV7-9 and TRBJ1-2, with 9 bases aligning to TRBD1. Per the germline V gene, CDR1 is SEHNR and CDR2 is FQNEAQ (reference sequence). Trimming removed 3 bases from V and 4 bases from J; junction bases left unmatched: 3. The CDR3 covers 14 residues. Here the CDR3 DNA reads TGTGCCAGCAGCTTGGGGGACAGGGCCTATGGCTACACCTTC. Translation gives CASSLGDRAYGYTF.